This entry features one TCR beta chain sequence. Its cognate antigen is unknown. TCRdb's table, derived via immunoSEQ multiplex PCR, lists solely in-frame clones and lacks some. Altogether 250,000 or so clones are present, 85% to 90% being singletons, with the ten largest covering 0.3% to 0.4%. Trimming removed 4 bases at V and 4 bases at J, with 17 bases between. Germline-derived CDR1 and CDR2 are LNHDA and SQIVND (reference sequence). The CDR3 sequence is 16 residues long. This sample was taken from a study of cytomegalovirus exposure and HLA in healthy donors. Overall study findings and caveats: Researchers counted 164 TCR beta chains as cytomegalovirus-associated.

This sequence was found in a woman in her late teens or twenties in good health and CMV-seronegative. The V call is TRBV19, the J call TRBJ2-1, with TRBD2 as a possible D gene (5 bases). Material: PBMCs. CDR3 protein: CASSTTLAGRYNEQFF. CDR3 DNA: TGTGCCAGTAGTACAACGCTAGCTGGGCGTTACAATGAGCAGTTCTTC.